This T cell receptor (beta chain) was observed in a study of cytomegalovirus exposure and HLA in healthy donors. Across the whole study: Within the Caucasian-associated ancestry cluster were about 81% of the 398 genotyped donors.

The PCR contained 60 Vbeta and 13 Jbeta primers. The method was immunoSEQ multiplex PCR; TCRdb's version includes in-frame clones alone and lacks a portion of them. The profile shows 150,000 to 200,000 clones, roughly 85% of them singletons. This CDR3 region has 16 residues. The clonotype originates from a man aged 25 to 40 in good health and CMV-seropositive. Specimen: PBMCs. The chain joins TRBV21-1 to TRBJ2-2; the table assigns TRBD1, which was not confirmed against the DNA. TRBV21-1 is annotated as a pseudogene. The CDR3 bases are TGTGCCAGCAGCACTGAGAAGGGGGCTTGCACCGGGGAGCTGTTTTTT. It codes for CASSTEKGACTGELFF.